Here is one TCR beta chain with its context. Its target is not known. Each replicate PCR on the sorted subsets used 150 to 200 ng DNA (approximately 33,000 T cell genomes). Sequencing was performed with immunoSEQ multiplex PCR; in TCRdb, only in-frame clones are kept and a portion is missing. Seen here are 550,000 to 850,000 clones, 72% observed once, and the top ten hold more than 1.5%. Division of CD4+ cells produced a CD45RA+ naive subset and a CD45RA-negative memory subset. The data stem from a study of shared clonotypes between healthy human individuals. Per the germline V gene, CDR1 is MNHEY and CDR2 is SMNVEV (reference sequence). This CDR3 is 17 amino acids long. V was clipped by 5 bases and J by 4 bases; unmatched bases: 8. Study results and caveats: Lower generation probabilities were found for non-shared clonotypes than for those shared by all four donors. Among the subsets, naive ones generally showed larger estimated richness than memory ones.

V usage is TRBV27 and J usage is TRBJ2-1; 13 nucleotides align to TRBD2. The source of this sequence is a woman aged 25 to 45 in good health. Sequenced input: memory CD4+ T cells sorted from blood. The subset here: CD45RA-negative fraction. The CDR3 DNA follows: TGTGCCAGCAGTCGGACTAGCGGGAGTACCGGGTACAATGAGCAGTTCTTC. Translated, it gives CASSRTSGSTGYNEQFF.